This T cell receptor (beta chain) comes out of a study of control samples from healthy donors and cancer patients (dated by TCRdb to the early 2020s). A remark on this clone: The antigen it binds to is not known. Base qualities are missing; no much larger clone stands one base away.

The CDR3 holds 14 amino acids from the cysteine to the phenylalanine. CDR3 DNA is the only sequence kept; it has 42 bases, read in frame from the first base. Trimming takes 0 bases off V and 3 bases off J; junction bases not matched to a gene: 0. CDR1 MNHEY and CDR2 SVGAGI were looked up in the germline V gene. The receptor library was made with the immunoSEQ multiplex PCR assay. TCRdb limited this immuneACCESS table to in-frame rearrangements with V and J called. A share of clones is missing; checked studies link under half to unresolved V genes, and the rest is unexplained. The sample table contains about 140,000 clones; only one count was recorded for 91% of them. The ten largest make up 5.5% to 9% of the sample.

Input material: blood. Recombination linked TRBV6-5 to TRBJ2-5, with 8 central nucleotides matching TRBD1. The source of this sequence is a man between 18 and 35 years old in good health. For the CDR3, the sequence is CASSYSTGEETQYF. The sequenced DNA is TGTGCCAGCAGTTACTCGACAGGGGAAGAGACCCAGTACTTC.